A single sample is the source of the 26 T cell receptor beta chains below, sequenced in a study of cytomegalovirus exposure and HLA in healthy donors. The PCR employed 60 Vbeta primers together with 13 Jbeta primers. The table came from immunoSEQ multiplex PCR; TCRdb's copy has only in-frame clones and leaves some out. The sample holds 150,000 to 200,000 clones, roughly 85% seen once. The material sequenced was PBMCs. These receptors all come from a man aged 18 to 30 in good health and CMV-seropositive.

This rearrangement joins TRBV13 to TRBJ2-3, with 7 bases lining up with TRBD1. CDR1 and CDR2 from the germline V gene are PRHDT and FYEKMQ (reference sequence). J lost 0 bases, V lost 4 bases, and 13 bases had no gene match. CDR3 size: 18 residues. Written as DNA, the CDR3 is TGTGCCAGCAGCTCTAGCTTTAACAGGGGCGGGAGCACAGATACGCAGTATTTT. It codes for CASSSSFNRGGSTDTQYF.

The V call is TRBV4-1, the J call TRBJ2-3; D is uncertain. This CDR3 has 15 residues. Germline V gene data show CDR1 as MGHRA and CDR2 as YSYEKL. The V end was cut by 1 base, the J end by 7 bases, with 15 bases between. The CDR3 DNA is TGCGCCAGCAGCCAAGGGTCGGGTTTTGTAAATACGCAGTATTTT. It is translated as CASSQGSGFVNTQYF.

The chain couples TRBV5-4 to TRBJ1-2; no firm D call. CDR3 length equals 14 residues. Germline V CDR1 and CDR2: SGHNT, YYREEE (reference sequence). The germline V and J ends were trimmed by 1 base and 4 bases, with 11 bases remaining between them. This CDR3 is CASSLPPYLYGYTF. The CDR3 nucleotides read TGTGCCAGCAGCTTGCCCCCTTATCTCTATGGCTACACCTTC.

The V gene is TRBV30, the J gene TRBJ1-6; possibly TRBD1 for D (5 bases). This CDR3 comprises 13 residues. From germline, CDR1 is GTSNPN and CDR2 SVGIG (reference sequence). V lost 2 bases and J 11 bases, leaving 13 bases between the germline ends. In DNA, the CDR3 is TGTGCCTGGAGTTATGTGGGGGGAACACCCCTCCACTTT. Protein product: CAWSYVGGTPLHF.

The V and J genes are TRBV4-1 and TRBJ2-7; tentative D call: TRBD1 (5 bases). This CDR3 region has 13 residues. The V and J ends lost 4 bases and 4 bases respectively, with 11 bases between them. CDR1 is MGHRA and CDR2 is YSYEKL in the germline V gene. The CDR3 loop reads CASSLTTAYEQYF. The CDR3 DNA reads as TGCGCCAGCAGCCTCACGACAGCATACGAGCAGTACTTC.

V is TRBV9 and J is TRBJ2-2; TRBD1 matches at 7 bases. The germline gives CDR1 SGDLS, CDR2 YYNGEE. Losses at the gene ends were 6 bases for V and 4 bases for J; bases not matched to a gene: 6. The CDR3 consists of 14 residues. CDR3: CASTDRDGTGELFF. The CDR3 DNA reads as TGTGCCAGCACCGACAGGGATGGCACCGGGGAGCTGTTTTTT.

This chain connects TRBV29-1 to TRBJ1-1; D is unresolved. The length of the CDR3 is 13 residues. CDR1 is SQVTM and CDR2 is ANQGSEA in the germline V gene. V lost 7 bases and J lost 3, with 15 bases in between. The CDR3 DNA reads TGCAGCGCTCGGATACGGGGAGACACTGAAGCTTTCTTT. It is translated as CSARIRGDTEAFF.

There are a few counts of this clone. This chain joins TRBV7-2 and TRBJ2-1, with 8 bases matching TRBD2. V gave up 7 bases and J gave up 5 bases; unmatched junction bases: 13. Germline assignment: CDR1 SGHTA and CDR2 FQGNSA. The CDR3 consists of 16 residues. The CDR3 is CASTQRGGRFHNEQFF. As DNA, the CDR3 is TGTGCCAGCACCCAACGCGGCGGGAGGTTCCACAATGAGCAGTTCTTC.

The chain combines TRBV18 with TRBJ1-1, with D uncertain. Deletions cut 3 bases from V and 1 base from J, with 6 bases between. This CDR3 region has 13 residues. Germline V lookup: CDR1 KGHSH, CDR2 LQKENI. The DNA for the CDR3 is TGTGCCAGCTCACCGTCCGGGAACACTGAAGCTTTCTTT. This sequence encodes CASSPSGNTEAFF.

This clone has a handful of counts. The chain joins TRBV5-4 to TRBJ2-4; 7 nucleotides line up with TRBD1. The V segment lost 7 bases and the J segment 9 bases; nucleotides outside the gene matches: 10. Germline V gives CDR1 SGHNT, CDR2 YYREEE (reference sequence). The CDR3 has 13 residues. The CDR3 coding sequence is TGTGCCAGCGGCTCCGGGACAGATGGCATTCAGTACTTC. This encodes CASGSGTDGIQYF.

The chain employs TRBV30 and TRBJ1-1; D is perhaps TRBD1 (6 bases). Trimming stripped 1 base from V and 6 bases from J, with 9 bases between. Germline CDR1 reads GTSNPN; CDR2 reads SVGIG (reference sequence). The CDR3 is 12 residues long. CDR3 DNA sequence: TGTGCCTGGAGTGAACAGGGACCTGAAGCTTTCTTT. Its protein is CAWSEQGPEAFF.

The rearrangement uses TRBV5-1 and TRBJ1-1, with 7 bases matching TRBD1. The V and J ends lost 4 bases and 1 base, in that order; junction bases with no gene match: 13. Germline loops: CDR1 SGHRS, CDR2 YFSETQ. The CDR3 is made up of 17 amino acids. This CDR3 reads CASSEEDRTGTNTEAFF. CDR3 sequence (DNA): TGCGCCAGCAGCGAGGAGGATCGGACAGGAACGAACACTGAAGCTTTCTTT. The full variable domain, completed using reference TRBV5-1 and TRBJ1-1, is KAGVTQTPRYLIKTRGQQVTLSCSPISGHRSVSWYQQTPGQGLQFLFEYFSETQRNKGNFPGRFSGRQFSNSRSEMNVSTLELGDSALYLCASSEEDRTGTNTEAFFGQGTRLTVV.

The V and J genes are TRBV5-1 and TRBJ2-2; 12 nucleotides align to TRBD2. This CDR3 region has 20 residues. Germline lookup yields CDR1 SGHRS and CDR2 YFSETQ. J lost 1 base, V lost 4 bases, and 14 bases had no gene match. The CDR3 loop is CASSPILTSGRSMNTGELFF. Here the CDR3 DNA reads TGCGCCAGCAGCCCAATATTGACTAGCGGGAGAAGTATGAACACCGGGGAGCTGTTTTTT.

V gene TRBV18 combines with J gene TRBJ1-5; TRBD1 matches at 7 bases. V dropped 0 bases and J dropped 7; count of bases not matched to a gene: 3. The CDR3 runs 14 residues. CDR1 is KGHSH and CDR2 is LQKENI in the germline V gene. The CDR3 protein is CASSPPTGRQPQHF. CDR3 DNA sequence: TGTGCCAGCTCACCACCGACAGGGCGGCAGCCCCAGCATTTT.

This clone occurred a few times. This chain connects TRBV6-5 to TRBJ1-5; TRBD1 matches 10 bases. V lost 10 bases, J lost 11 bases, and 11 bases stayed unmatched. The CDR3 runs to 13 residues. Germline V gives CDR1 MNHEY, CDR2 SVGAGI. The CDR3 DNA reads as TGTGCCACCCTCATTACCGGGACAGGGGCCCAGCATTTT. It yields the protein CATLITGTGAQHF.

The chain couples TRBV11-2 to TRBJ2-7, with TRBD1 identical over 8 bases. Germline assignment: CDR1 SGHAT and CDR2 FQNNGV. The V gene end was trimmed by 3 bases and the J gene end by 4 bases; junction bases not matched to a gene: 8. The CDR3 has 15 amino acids. The CDR3 spells CASSFPRDRLYEQYF. DNA of the CDR3: TGTGCCAGCAGCTTCCCCCGGGACAGGCTATACGAGCAGTACTTC. Supplemented by reference TRBV11-2 and TRBJ2-7, the full variable domain reads EAGVAQSPRYKIIEKRQSVAFWCNPISGHATLYWYQQILGQGPKLLIQFQNNGVVDDSQLPKDRFSAERLKGVDSTLKIQPAKLEDSAVYLCASSFPRDRLYEQYFGPGTRLTVT.

The chain has TRBV27 and TRBJ2-1; D might be TRBD2 (5 bases). Germline loops: CDR1 MNHEY, CDR2 SMNVEV (reference sequence). Trimming pared 2 bases from V and 0 bases from J, leaving 5 bases between. The CDR3 runs 14 residues. CDR3 nucleotide sequence: TGTGCCAGCAGTTTACGGGGCTCCTACAATGAGCAGTTCTTC. Translating it yields CASSLRGSYNEQFF.

The chain recombines TRBV5-8 with TRBJ1-3; D gene ambiguous. The CDR3 runs to 15 residues. V gave up 1 base and J gave up 2 bases, with 10 bases separating them. Germline CDR1 SGHTS, CDR2 YDEGEE. This CDR3 is CASSLRAGAGNTIYF. CDR3 sequence (DNA): TGTGCCAGCAGCTTGCGGGCCGGGGCTGGAAACACCATATATTTT.

The rearrangement uses TRBV28 and TRBJ2-7; tentative D call: TRBD2 (5 bases). This CDR3 spans 14 amino acids. V lost 4 bases and J lost 6, with 16 bases in between. The germline V gene encodes CDR1 MDHEN and CDR2 SYDVKM. The CDR3 region has the DNA TGTGCCAGCAGTTCAGCCGGACTGGTCCTCGAGCAGTACTTC. Its translation is CASSSAGLVLEQYF.

This chain joins TRBV19 and TRBJ2-2, with TRBD2 as a possible D gene (6 bases). Per the germline V gene, CDR1 is LNHDA and CDR2 is SQIVND (reference sequence). Trimming left V 6 bases short and J 6 bases short, with 26 bases between. CDR3 size: 18 residues. This CDR3 is CASRWRDHKTLKAGELFF. CDR3 DNA: TGTGCCAGTAGATGGAGGGACCATAAAACTCTTAAGGCCGGGGAGCTGTTTTTT.

The chain employs TRBV5-1 and TRBJ2-7; weak D call: TRBD2 (6 bases). Between the trimmed V and J ends, which lost 4 bases and 3 bases, there was a span of 11 bases. CDR3 size: 13 residues. Germline CDR1 SGHRS, CDR2 YFSETQ. The CDR3 loop is CASSPRGDYEQYF. CDR3 nucleotide sequence: TGCGCCAGCAGCCCCCGCGGGGACTACGAGCAGTACTTC.

The rearrangement links TRBV4-2 to TRBJ2-3; 7 nucleotides line up with TRBD2. With 0 bases clipped from V and 0 bases from J, the junction kept 6 bases outside the gene matches. Germline assignment: CDR1 LGHNA and CDR2 YNFKEQ. The CDR3 has 17 residues. The CDR3 region has the DNA TGTGCCAGCAGCCAAGATACGGGGGGAGATAGCACAGATACGCAGTATTTT. It yields the protein CASSQDTGGDSTDTQYF.

The chain links TRBV5-1 to TRBJ2-6, with D perhaps matching TRBD1 (5 bases). V was trimmed by 1 base and J by 0 bases, leaving 11 bases between them. This CDR3 is 17 amino acids long. The germline gives CDR1 SGHRS, CDR2 YFSETQ. DNA of the CDR3: TGCGCCAGCAGCTTGAGGCAGGGCCTCTCTGGGGCCAACGTCCTGACTTTC. Protein product: CASSLRQGLSGANVLTF.

The V and J genes are TRBV19 and TRBJ1-1, with a tentative D call TRBD1 (5 bases). The CDR3 spans 14 residues. The germline V gene has CDR1 LNHDA and CDR2 SQIVND (reference sequence). Trimming took 7 bases from V and 2 from J, leaving 14 bases between them. This chain's CDR3 is CASTKDRFNTEAFF. CDR3 sequence (DNA): TGTGCCAGTACCAAAGACAGATTTAACACTGAAGCTTTCTTT.

This clone showed up just a few times. The J gene is TRBJ2-3, the V gene TRBV4-2, with 8 bases that match TRBD2. Germline trimming cut 2 bases from V and 0 bases from J; bases unmatched to any gene: 7. The CDR3 is 17 residues long. Germline-derived CDR1 and CDR2 are LGHNA and YNFKEQ. The CDR3 loop reads CASSQRIAGRSTDTQYF. CDR3 nucleotides: TGTGCCAGCAGCCAAAGGATAGCGGGGCGGAGCACAGATACGCAGTATTTT.

This clone was picked up one time. J is TRBJ2-5 and V is TRBV5-1; 7 bases fit TRBD2. The J call is uncertain, as TRBJ2-7 better fits the DNA end. This CDR3 region has 13 residues. Germline values: CDR1 SGHRS, CDR2 YFSETQ. As DNA, the CDR3 is TGCGCCAGCAGCTTGGTGGGGGGGAGCGAGCAGTACTTC. Its protein is CASSLVGGSEQYF.